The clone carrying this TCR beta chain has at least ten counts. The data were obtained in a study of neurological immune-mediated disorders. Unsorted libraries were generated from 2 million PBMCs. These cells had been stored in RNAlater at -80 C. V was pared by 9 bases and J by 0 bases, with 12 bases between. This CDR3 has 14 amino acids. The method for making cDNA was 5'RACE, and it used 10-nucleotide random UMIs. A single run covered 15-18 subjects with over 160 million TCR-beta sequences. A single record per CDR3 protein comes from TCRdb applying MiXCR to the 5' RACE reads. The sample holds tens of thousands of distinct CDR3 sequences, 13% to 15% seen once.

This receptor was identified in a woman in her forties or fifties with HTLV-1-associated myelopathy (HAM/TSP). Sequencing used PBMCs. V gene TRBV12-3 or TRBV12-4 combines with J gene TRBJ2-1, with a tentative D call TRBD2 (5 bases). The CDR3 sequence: CASVGGSSYNEQFF. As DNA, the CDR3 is TGTGCCAGTGTGGGTGGGAGCTCCTACAATGAGCAGTTCTTC.